These T cell receptor beta chains were read from a single sample in a study of vaccination effects on CD4 cells after COVID-19. No antigen has been assigned to these receptors. Method: immunoSEQ multiplex PCR; TCRdb's copy keeps in-frame clones and lacks some. The sample shows roughly 70,000 clones, over 60% of them seen only once. The source was CD4+ T cells from PBMCs cultured with HIV peptides, collected before COVID-19 vaccination. The receptors were gathered from a human donor who had a prior SARS-CoV-2 infection. The CDR3 runs from the conserved cysteine through the conserved F or W. The D gene is left open where the match is weak. Not every row has a clone size; where given, it reads once, few, many or a size class.

length | J | D | size | V | DNA | CDR3
18 | TRBJ2-2 | TRBD2 | . | TRBV7-2 | TGTGCCAGCAGCCCCGGGACTAGCGGGGGGGCCCGCACCGGGGAGCTGTTTTTT | CASSPGTSGGARTGELFF
16 | TRBJ1-4 | . | . | TRBV21-1 | TGTGCCAGCAGCGCTCGCAAGGGGGGGCGGCGGGAAAAACTGTTTTTT | CASSARKGGRREKLFF
14 | TRBJ2-1 | TRBD2 | few | TRBV7-3 | TGTGCCAGCAGCTCGGGGGGCTCCTACAATGAGCAGTTCTTC | CASSSGGSYNEQFF
15 | TRBJ1-3 | . | . | TRBV18 | TGTGCCAGCTCACCACAGGGGGTCTCTGGAAACACCATATATTTT | CASSPQGVSGNTIYF
16 | TRBJ1-5 | . | . | TRBV6-2/TRBV6-3 | TGTGCCAGCACCCCGGGTGGAGAATATAGCAATCAGCCCCAGCATTTT | CASTPGGEYSNQPQHF
16 | TRBJ2-7 | . | . | TRBV21-1 | TGTGCCAGCAGCGCTCGGGATCGCCGGGGTATGCAGGAGCAGTACTTC | CASSARDRRGMQEQYF
15 | TRBJ2-2 | TRBD2 | . | TRBV5-1 | TGCGCCAGCAGCCCACGACCGGGGGGCACCGGGGAGCTGTTTTTT | CASSPRPGGTGELFF
14 | TRBJ1-4 | TRBD1 | . | TRBV5-6 | TGTGCCAGCGGGGACAGTGCAACTAATGAAAAACTGTTTTTT | CASGDSATNEKLFF
16 | TRBJ2-1 | . | . | TRBV5-5 | TGTGCCAGCACCAACAGTGGGACTCAGTCCTACAATGAGCAGTTCTTC | CASTNSGTQSYNEQFF
12 | TRBJ1-2 | . | . | TRBV10-3 | TGTGCCAGCGCCGGGACACTCACCGGCTACACCTTC | CASAGTLTGYTF
14 | TRBJ2-2 | TRBD2 | . | TRBV5-4 | TGTGCCAGCATGCACGGGGGGATCTCCGGGGAGCTGTTTTTT | CASMHGGISGELFF
14 | TRBJ1-1 | . | . | TRBV6-1 | TGTGCCAGCAGTGAAGATTTGGTAAAAACTGAAGCTTTCTTT | CASSEDLVKTEAFF
15 | TRBJ2-7 | . | . | TRBV28 | TGTGCCAGCAGTTTGAGCGGGACAACCTCCTACGAGCAGTACTTC | CASSLSGTTSYEQYF
14 | TRBJ1-6 | TRBD1 | . | TRBV7-2 | TGTGCCAGCAGCTTCGGGACAGCCTCTTCACCCCTCCACTTT | CASSFGTASSPLHF
15 | TRBJ2-1 | . | . | TRBV6-6 | TGTGCCAGCAGCTTATCGGGACTCCCATACAATGAGCAGTTCTTC | CASSLSGLPYNEQFF
15 | TRBJ2-2 | . | few | TRBV11-2 | TGTGCCAGCAGCTTGCTTTCCGTCTTGAGGGGGGAGCTGTTTTTT | CASSLLSVLRGELFF
15 | TRBJ1-2 | TRBD1 | . | TRBV4-2 | TGTGCCAGCAGCCAAGATACCAGGGGGCAAAATGGCTACACCTTC | CASSQDTRGQNGYTF
14 | TRBJ2-3 | TRBD1 | . | TRBV7-2 | TGTGCCAGCAGCCCGGGACAGATCACAGATACGCAGTATTTT | CASSPGQITDTQYF
15 | TRBJ2-2 | TRBD2 | . | TRBV3-1/TRBV3-2 | TGTGCCAGCAGCCAAGCGGGAGGGCCTGCTGGGGAGCTGTTTTTT | CASSQAGGPAGELFF
16 | TRBJ1-6 | . | few | TRBV6-5 | TGTGCCAGCAGTTACTCGAGGACACTCACTTATTCACCCCTCCACTTT | CASSYSRTLTYSPLHF
13 | TRBJ1-5 | . | . | TRBV7-8 | TGTGCCAGCAGCTTAGCCGAGAATCAGCCCCAGCATTTT | CASSLAENQPQHF
14 | TRBJ1-1 | . | . | TRBV2 | TGTGCCAGCAGAAAAGTCAGGAGGAACACTGAAGCTTTCTTT | CASRKVRRNTEAFF
16 | TRBJ2-1 | TRBD2 | . | TRBV7-3 | TGTGCCAGCAGCCCTAGGGCTAGCGGGAGGGCCAATGAGCAGTTCTTC | CASSPRASGRANEQFF
15 | TRBJ1-1 | TRBD1 | . | TRBV5-1 | TGCGCCAGCCGCCCCACCGGGACAGCGAACACTGAAGCTTTCTTT | CASRPTGTANTEAFF